This T cell receptor beta chain was identified during a study of identical twins. Study observations and caveats: Abundant cord blood beta clonotypes carried fewer insertions; memory repertoires showed none. Beta out-of-frame sequences showed weaker excess twin sharing.

TCRdb re-called the 5' RACE reads through MiXCR, storing one row per CDR3 protein. The table shows around 300,000 distinct CDR3 sequences, with more than 6.5% occurring only once. This CDR3 is built from 14 residues. Germline V gene data show CDR1 as MNHEY and CDR2 as SVGAGI. V shed 4 bases and J shed 3 bases, with 9 bases lying between them. This clonotype came up a few times. The antigen remains undetermined. The same data also contributed to another study, on yellow fever vaccine responses in identical twins.

The source of this sequence is a woman younger than 30 in good health. V usage is TRBV6-5 and J usage is TRBJ2-2; D remains unclear. Material: memory (CD45RO+) T cells sorted from blood. The CDR3 loop is CASSWQVDTGELFF. DNA for the CDR3: TGTGCCAGCAGTTGGCAGGTGGACACCGGGGAGCTGTTTTTT.